This entry lists 29 T cell receptor beta chains sequenced from one sample in a study of blood T cell repertoires in COVID-19. This table comes from immunoSEQ multiplex PCR, and its TCRdb copy is limited to in-frame clones, with some not included. The sample has 300,000 to 400,000 clones, 85% to 90% seen once. Sequencing input: PBMCs or T cells enriched from blood (not recorded which). Receptors were obtained from a woman in her twenties or thirties with acute COVID-19.

The rearrangement joins TRBV7-9 to TRBJ1-4, with 8 bases lining up with TRBD1. The CDR3 has 15 amino acids. V gave up 1 base and J gave up 8 bases; unmatched junction bases: 6. Germline V gene lookup returns CDR1 SEHNR and CDR2 FQNEAQ (reference sequence). DNA for the CDR3: TGTGCCAGCAGCTTAGTGGACAGGGAGGAAGAAAAACTGTTTTTT. This gives the protein CASSLVDREEEKLFF.

The chain has TRBV18 and TRBJ2-7, with 7 bases lining up with TRBD1. CDR3 length: 14 residues. The V gene's germline CDR1 is KGHSH and CDR2 LQKENI. V was pared by 3 bases and J by 5 bases, with 7 bases of the junction left unmatched. The CDR3 sequence: CASSPTGVEDEQYF. The DNA for the CDR3 is TGTGCCAGCTCACCCACAGGGGTCGAGGACGAGCAGTACTTC. Combining the CDR3 with reference TRBV18 and TRBJ2-7 gives the whole variable domain NAGVMQNPRHLVRRRGQEARLRCSPMKGHSHVYWYRQLPEEGLKFMVYLQKENIIDESGMPKERFSAEFPKEGPSILRIQQVVRGDSAAYFCASSPTGVEDEQYFGPGTRLTVT.

V and J are TRBV5-1 and TRBJ2-7; a possible D gene is TRBD1 (5 bases). This CDR3 region has 16 residues. V was clipped by 4 bases and J by 0 bases, with 17 bases between them. CDR1 and CDR2 (germline): SGHRS, YFSETQ. The CDR3 spells CASSPQETALSYEQYF. The CDR3 nucleotides read TGCGCCAGCAGCCCCCAAGAGACAGCCCTCTCCTACGAGCAGTACTTC.

The chain has TRBV2 and TRBJ1-1; TRBD1 is a possible D gene (5 bases). The germline V gene has CDR1 SNHLY and CDR2 FYNNEI. This CDR3 contains 14 residues. Trimming took off 2 bases at V and 2 bases at J, with 9 bases between the two ends. CDR3 protein: CASSEKDRNTEAFF. Written as DNA, the CDR3 is TGTGCCAGCAGTGAAAAAGACAGAAACACTGAAGCTTTCTTT.

The V call is TRBV7-9, the J call TRBJ2-7; D gene ambiguous. The V gene's germline CDR1 is SEHNR and CDR2 FQNEAQ (reference sequence). CDR3 length equals 12 residues. Trimming took 2 bases from V and 6 from J, leaving 8 bases between them. The DNA of the CDR3 is TGTGCCAGCAGCTTAAGTTCGGGCGAGCAGTACTTC. Protein: CASSLSSGEQYF.

This clone was detected only a few times. V and J are TRBV24-1 and TRBJ2-2; 9 bases fit TRBD2. J lost 3 bases, V lost 3 bases, and 4 bases had no gene match. The CDR3 covers 16 residues. The V gene's germline CDR1 is KGHDR and CDR2 SFDVKD. CDR3 region: CATSDLAGLDTGELFF. As DNA, the CDR3 is TGTGCCACCAGTGATCTAGCGGGGCTCGACACCGGGGAGCTGTTTTTT.

The V and J genes are TRBV29-1 and TRBJ2-3; 9 bases agree with TRBD1. Germline CDR1 and CDR2: SQVTM and ANQGSEA. The CDR3 length is 13 residues. The V and J ends lost 5 bases and 4 bases, in that order; junction bases with no gene match: 4. The CDR3 loop reads CSVKQGASDTQYF. The CDR3 DNA sequence: TGCAGCGTTAAACAGGGGGCGTCAGATACGCAGTATTTT.

CDR3 sequence: CASSLVTVYNSPLHF. The CDR3 DNA sequence: TGCGCCAGCAGCTTGGTCACTGTCTATAATTCACCCCTCCACTTT. This chain uses TRBV5-1 with TRBJ1-6; the D is unclear. Trimming cost V 0 bases and J 3 bases, with 7 bases left between them. Per the germline V gene, CDR1 is SGHRS and CDR2 is YFSETQ. The CDR3 is 15 residues long.

The chain recombines TRBV4-3 with TRBJ2-5; 8 bases line up with TRBD2. V dropped 0 bases and J dropped 7; count of bases not matched to a gene: 4. CDR1 is LGHNA and CDR2 is YSLEER in the germline V gene. The CDR3 contains 14 residues. The CDR3 nucleotides read TGCGCCAGCAGCCAAGATCGGGGGGGGCGGACCCAGTACTTC. Protein: CASSQDRGGRTQYF.

This rearrangement joins TRBV7-2 to TRBJ2-2; 8 positions agree with TRBD1. The CDR3 runs to 15 residues. The ends lost 5 bases at V and 4 bases at J; junction bases unmatched: 6. The V gene's germline CDR1 is SGHTA and CDR2 FQGNSA. The CDR3 is CASSPDRGSTGELFF. For the CDR3, the DNA is TGTGCCAGCAGCCCCGACAGGGGTAGCACCGGGGAGCTGTTTTTT. Combining the CDR3 with reference TRBV7-2 and TRBJ2-2 gives the whole variable domain GAGVSQSPSNKVTEKGKDVELRCDPISGHTALYWYRQSLGQGLEFLIYFQGNSAPDKSGLPSDRFSAERTGGSVSTLTIQRTQQEDSAVYLCASSPDRGSTGELFFGEGSRLTVL.

The V gene is TRBV4-1, the J gene TRBJ1-1; 8 positions agree with TRBD1. Trimming cost V 5 bases and J 5 bases; bases outside gene matches: 4. The CDR3 is 13 amino acids. CDR1 and CDR2 from the germline V gene are MGHRA and YSYEKL. This chain's CDR3 is CASSSRGQTEAFF. The CDR3 DNA reads as TGCGCCAGCAGCTCCAGGGGGCAAACTGAAGCTTTCTTT.

A remark on this clone: Different DNA sequences within this sample yield the same CDR3. The chain joins TRBV12-3 or TRBV12-4 to TRBJ2-7, with D unresolved. Trimming pared 3 bases from V and 0 bases from J, leaving 6 bases between. The CDR3 extends over 13 amino acids. The CDR3 reads CASSLGSSYEQYF. CDR3 coding DNA: TGTGCCAGCAGTTTGGGCAGCTCCTACGAGCAGTACTTC.

The V call is TRBV5-1, the J call TRBJ2-2; 10 bases are a match to TRBD2. The V and J ends lost 7 bases and 5 bases, in that order; junction bases with no gene match: 11. The CDR3 loop spans 16 amino acids. Germline loops: CDR1 SGHRS, CDR2 YFSETQ. The CDR3 here is CASRKPGLAVTGELFF. The CDR3 DNA reads TGCGCCAGCCGTAAACCTGGACTAGCGGTTACCGGGGAGCTGTTTTTT. Based on the CDR3 plus reference TRBV5-1 and TRBJ2-2, the full variable domain is KAGVTQTPRYLIKTRGQQVTLSCSPISGHRSVSWYQQTPGQGLQFLFEYFSETQRNKGNFPGRFSGRQFSNSRSEMNVSTLELGDSALYLCASRKPGLAVTGELFFGEGSRLTVL.

This clone was observed once. At one boundary the junction diverges from the germline segment, which might be a read error. The V call is TRBV7-9, the J call TRBJ1-6, with a possible D match to TRBD1 (5 bases). The CDR3 spans 17 residues. Germline values: CDR1 SEHNR, CDR2 FQNEAQ (reference sequence). The CDR3 DNA sequence: TGTGCCAGCAGCTTAGTGGACATCATCTCCTCTAATTCACCCCTCCACTTT. This codes for CASSLVDIISSNSPLHF.

The sample holds one count of this clone. The genes are TRBV18 and TRBJ2-1; 8 positions match TRBD1. V lost 2 bases to trimming and J lost 2 bases; unmatched junction nucleotides: 5. The CDR3 spans 16 residues. The germline gives CDR1 KGHSH, CDR2 LQKENI. The DNA of the CDR3 is TGTGCCAGCTCACCAACCCAGGGGGCTACCTACAATGAGCAGTTCTTC. As protein: CASSPTQGATYNEQFF.

V is TRBV11-2 and J is TRBJ2-7; 8 positions match TRBD2. Germline lookup yields CDR1 SGHAT and CDR2 FQNNGV. The CDR3 is 15 residues long. J lost 4 bases, V lost 0 bases, and 5 bases had no gene match. The CDR3 sequence: CASSLERGGRYEQYF. CDR3 in DNA: TGTGCCAGCAGCTTAGAACGGGGGGGCCGGTACGAGCAGTACTTC.

The chain links TRBV12-3 or TRBV12-4 to TRBJ1-6; D unclear. This CDR3 spans 12 amino acids. V shed 8 bases and J shed 10 bases, with 12 bases lying between them. The CDR3 sequence is CASGGFPSPLHF. The CDR3 coding sequence is TGTGCCAGCGGAGGATTTCCGTCACCCCTCCACTTT.

On this clone: Since a much larger clone is just one base distant, this may be a read error. The sample carries other DNA sequences with the same CDR3. The chain combines TRBV9 with TRBJ2-3, with 9 bases fitting TRBD2. Germline CDR1 reads SGDLS; CDR2 reads YYNGEE. CDR3 length: 15 residues. The V segment lost 7 bases and the J segment 0 bases; nucleotides outside the gene matches: 6. The CDR3, as DNA: TGTGCCAGCCGGGGCGGGGGGGCTAGCACAGATACGCAGTATTTT. It yields the protein CASRGGGASTDTQYF. The entire variable domain, with the rest obtained from reference TRBV9 and TRBJ2-3, is as follows: DSGVTQTPKHLITATGQRVTLRCSPRSGDLSVYWYQQSLDQGLQFLIQYYNGEERAKGNILERFSAQQFPDLHSELNLSSLELGDSALYFCASRGGGASTDTQYFGPGTRLTVL.

This chain uses TRBV29-1 with TRBJ1-1; D is possibly TRBD1 (5 bases). Germline CDR1 and CDR2: SQVTM and ANQGSEA. This CDR3 contains 14 residues. The ends were cut back, 1 base at V and 11 bases at J, with 20 bases in the middle. CDR3 sequence: CSVEVGAGPGRAFF. The CDR3 nucleotides are TGCAGCGTTGAAGTAGGGGCAGGACCCGGACGGGCTTTCTTT.

This chain joins TRBV6-2 or TRBV6-3 and TRBJ2-2, with D maybe TRBD1 (6 bases). Trimming cost V 2 bases and J 2 bases, with 15 bases left between them. The CDR3 runs 17 residues. Germline values: CDR1 MNHEY, CDR2 SVGEGT. The chain's CDR3 is CASSYPRGRKNTGELFF. In DNA, the CDR3 is TGTGCCAGCAGTTACCCCAGGGGACGTAAAAACACCGGGGAGCTGTTTTTT.

This clone turned up a few times. V and J are TRBV19 and TRBJ2-1; D may be TRBD2 (6 bases). V dropped 3 bases and J dropped 12 bases, with 18 bases sitting between them. Germline V gene lookup returns CDR1 LNHDA and CDR2 SQIVND (reference sequence). The CDR3 totals 14 residues. The CDR3 is CASSMGPPGRGQFF. CDR3 DNA: TGTGCCAGTAGTATGGGTCCCCCGGGGCGGGGGCAGTTCTTC.

The rearrangement links TRBV29-1 to TRBJ2-7; D not resolved. Trimming cost V 4 bases and J 0 bases, with 7 bases left between them. CDR1 is SQVTM and CDR2 is ANQGSEA in the germline V gene. CDR3 length: 12 amino acids. Here the CDR3 reads CSVAQSSYEQYF. CDR3 nucleotide sequence: TGCAGCGTTGCACAGTCCTCCTACGAGCAGTACTTC.

The chain couples TRBV7-9 to TRBJ1-1; unclear D gene. CDR1 and CDR2 from the germline V gene are SEHNR and FQNEAQ (reference sequence). CDR3 length: 13 amino acids. Trimming cost V 5 bases and J 11 bases, with 18 bases left between them. The chain's CDR3 is CASSQDPTVTAFF. CDR3 nucleotide sequence: TGTGCCAGCAGCCAGGATCCCACAGTCACGGCTTTCTTT. The full variable domain, with the rest looked up from reference TRBV7-9 and TRBJ1-1, is DTGVSQNPRHKITKRGQNVTFRCDPISEHNRLYWYRQTLGQGPEFLTYFQNEAQLEKSRLLSDRFSAERPKGSFSTLEIQRTEQGDSAMYLCASSQDPTVTAFFGQGTRLTVV.

The gene calls are TRBV19 and TRBJ2-7; 8 nucleotides agree with TRBD1. CDR3 length: 13 amino acids. The V gene's germline CDR1 is LNHDA and CDR2 SQIVND (reference sequence). The V segment lost 10 bases and the J segment 1 base; nucleotides outside the gene matches: 6. CDR3 residues: CATEDRASYEQYF. DNA for the CDR3: TGTGCCACTGAGGACAGGGCATCCTACGAGCAGTACTTC.

The chain employs TRBV19 and TRBJ1-2, with D hard to call. V lost 0 bases and J lost 8, with 10 bases in between. The CDR3 loop spans 13 amino acids. The germline V gene encodes CDR1 LNHDA and CDR2 SQIVND (reference sequence). Here the CDR3 reads CASSIDRSQGYTF. CDR3 coding DNA: TGTGCCAGTAGTATAGACAGGTCTCAAGGCTACACCTTC.

The chain uses TRBV6-2 or TRBV6-3 and TRBJ1-1, with a tentative D call TRBD1 (5 bases). The CDR3 runs to 15 residues. V lost 6 bases and J lost 3, with 17 bases in between. The germline CDR1 and CDR2 sequences are MNHEY and SVGEGT. The CDR3 nucleotides read TGTGCCAGCAGATACCGGGGAGGGGTTGACACTGAAGCTTTCTTT. Residues: CASRYRGGVDTEAFF.

The chain employs TRBV6-5 and TRBJ2-3; D is perhaps TRBD1 (6 bases). V gave up 10 bases and J gave up 8 bases, with 19 bases separating them. This CDR3 region has 13 residues. Germline values: CDR1 MNHEY, CDR2 SVGAGI. The CDR3 protein is CATTVGARGTQYF. CDR3 nucleotide sequence: TGTGCCACCACAGTGGGGGCAAGAGGTACGCAGTATTTT.

The V call is TRBV7-2, the J call TRBJ1-6; the D is unclear. The CDR3 is made up of 13 amino acids. Germline CDR1 reads SGHTA; CDR2 reads FQGNSA. V lost 4 bases to trimming and J lost 10 bases, with 11 bases between them. CDR3 DNA: TGTGCCAGCAGCTCCCGACGGGGATCACCCCTCCACTTT. Amino acid sequence: CASSSRRGSPLHF.

The gene calls are TRBV10-1 and TRBJ2-7; no firm D call. Germline lookup yields CDR1 WNHNN and CDR2 SYGVQD (reference sequence). This CDR3 has 15 amino acids. Trimming pared 1 base from V and 4 bases from J, leaving 14 bases between. The CDR3 here is CASSEYPGLPYEQYF. The DNA of the CDR3 is TGCGCCAGCAGTGAGTATCCAGGCCTCCCGTACGAGCAGTACTTC.